This T cell receptor (beta chain) came from a study of T cell responses to AZD1222 COVID-19 vaccine. Whole-study results and caveats: Dominant CD4 TCR responses targeted spike regions 160-218 and 743-854. Recipients of two AZD1222 doses showed rising Spike-specific TCR breadth and depth. The donors showed a predominance of white British ancestry and of females, with possible underestimation of clonal diversity. Epitopes outside B.1.351 and B.1.1.7 mutated regions reportedly drew nearly half of spike TCRs.

Notes on this clone: Its target is not known.

Germline V lookup: CDR1 KGHSH, CDR2 LQKENI. The CDR3 is 15 residues long. Trimming shortened V by 3 bases and J by 2 bases, and 10 bases separated the two germline ends. Measured with immunoSEQ multiplex PCR; TCRdb has only the in-frame clones, and not every one. The sample yields over 100,000 clones, about four fifths seen once. This specimen was peripheral blood, taken on day 0 of AZD1222 vaccination. The chain carries TRBV18 and TRBJ1-4; D gene unclear. The receptor was derived from an adult in good health. The CDR3 protein is CASSPRNPTNEKLFF. The CDR3 DNA is TGTGCCAGCTCACCGCGGAACCCCACTAATGAAAAACTGTTTTTT.